The 14 T cell receptor beta chains given below trace back to one sample, sequenced in a study of blood T cells in healthy people across ages. Sample-barcoded 5' priming and a J-beta primer mix drove a second PCR of roughly 7 to 11 cycles. TCRdb re-called the 5' RACE reads through MiXCR, storing one row per CDR3 protein. The data contain around 700,000 distinct CDR3 sequences, around a quarter of them singletons. These same records also appear under a second study, on T cells of mothers and their children.

Material: blood. Receptor source: a boy between 5 and 17 years old in good health.

J is TRBJ2-5 and V is TRBV28, with 7 bases matching TRBD1. Trimming removed 7 bases from V and 5 bases from J; junction bases left unmatched: 10. Germline V gene data show CDR1 as MDHEN and CDR2 as SYDVKM. CDR3 size: 14 residues. CDR3 nucleotides: TGTGCCAGCACCCGCGACAGGGACGGGGAGACCCAGTACTTC. This translates into CASTRDRDGETQYF.

The V call is TRBV7-8, the J call TRBJ1-3; D gene ambiguous. In germline, CDR1 is SGHVS, CDR2 FQNEAQ. Trimming cost V 5 bases and J 0 bases, with 29 bases left between them. The CDR3 loop spans 21 amino acids. The chain's CDR3 is CASSPLGRWVLGSNSGNTIYF. The CDR3 DNA follows: TGTGCCAGCAGCCCACTTGGGCGGTGGGTGCTCGGATCAAACTCTGGAAACACCATATATTTT.

The V and J genes are TRBV29-1 and TRBJ1-1; 7 nucleotides agree with TRBD1. The CDR3 loop spans 14 amino acids. The germline V gene has CDR1 SQVTM and CDR2 ANQGSEA. V gave up 0 bases and J gave up 1 base; unmatched junction bases: 2. CDR3 loop: CSVEEGTANTEAFF. In nucleotides, the CDR3 is TGCAGCGTTGAAGAGGGGACAGCGAACACTGAAGCTTTCTTT.

This clonotype came up a few times. The gene calls are TRBV4-3 and TRBJ1-1; TRBD1 matches at 10 bases. This CDR3 region has 18 residues. The V gene end was trimmed by 0 bases and the J gene end by 4 bases; junction bases not matched to a gene: 11. Germline V CDR1 and CDR2: LGHNA, YSLEER. The CDR3 protein is CASSQDLTGGFLVTEAFF. In DNA, the CDR3 is TGCGCCAGCAGCCAAGACCTGACAGGGGGCTTTTTGGTCACTGAAGCTTTCTTT.

V usage is TRBV27 and J usage is TRBJ2-7; TRBD2 is a possible D gene (7 bases). The CDR3 totals 16 residues. Germline V CDR1 and CDR2: MNHEY, SMNVEV (reference sequence). Trimming shortened V by 8 bases and J by 0 bases, and 20 bases separated the two germline ends. This CDR3 reads CASAPEGGESSYEQYF. The DNA for the CDR3 is TGTGCCAGCGCTCCTGAGGGGGGGGAAAGCTCCTACGAGCAGTACTTC.

The chain carries TRBV7-9 and TRBJ2-3; no clear D gene. The V end was cut by 0 bases, the J end by 2 bases, with 12 bases between. Germline CDR1 SEHNR, CDR2 FQNEAQ (reference sequence). CDR3 length equals 16 residues. CDR3 nucleotides: TGTGCCAGCAGCTTAGCTGTTGGCCTACACACAGATACGCAGTATTTT. Protein: CASSLAVGLHTDTQYF.

This clonotype came up once. The chain links TRBV6-6 to TRBJ1-3; D not certain. V lost 4 bases and J lost 3, with 10 bases in between. Germline loops: CDR1 MNHNY, CDR2 SVGAGI (reference sequence). This CDR3 is 14 amino acids long. The CDR3 loop reads CASSSYESGNTIYF. The CDR3 bases are TGTGCCAGCAGTTCCTACGAAAGTGGAAACACCATATATTTT.

The rearrangement uses TRBV12-3 or TRBV12-4 and TRBJ2-3; tentative D call: TRBD1 (6 bases). The CDR3 is 15 residues long. V shed 2 bases and J shed 4 bases, with 13 bases lying between them. CDR3 nucleotides: TGTGCCAGCAGTTTACCTCCTGGGGGCCCAGATACGCAGTATTTT. It specifies CASSLPPGGPDTQYF.

This clonotype was seen just once. The chain combines TRBV27 with TRBJ2-1, with D unclear. Trimming removed 5 bases from V and 4 bases from J, with 15 bases in between. CDR3 length: 15 amino acids. CDR1 is MNHEY, CDR2 SMNVEV, per germline (reference sequence). As DNA, the CDR3 is TGTGCCAGCAGTCCTCGATTAGGGTGGTACAATGAGCAGTTCTTC. Its translation: CASSPRLGWYNEQFF.

This clonotype was observed a few times. This sequence joins TRBV5-1 and TRBJ2-5; 8 bases are a match to TRBD1. Germline V gene lookup returns CDR1 SGHRS and CDR2 YFSETQ. The CDR3 is 16 amino acids. V shed 3 bases and J 4 bases; nucleotides not matched to a gene: 11. The CDR3: CASSWRTGSRTETQYF. CDR3 nucleotides: TGCGCCAGCAGCTGGAGGACAGGGAGTAGGACAGAGACCCAGTACTTC.

The V call is TRBV12-5, the J call TRBJ2-2, with 7 bases fitting TRBD1. V lost 6 bases, J lost 7 bases, and 5 bases stayed unmatched. The germline gives CDR1 LGHNT, CDR2 FRNRAP. The CDR3 has 13 amino acids. CDR3 DNA: TGTGCTAGTGGGCCAGGGGGAATCGGGGAGCTGTTTTTT. It codes for CASGPGGIGELFF.

This clonotype was seen a handful of times. The J gene is TRBJ1-4, the V gene TRBV7-2; tentatively, D is TRBD1 (5 bases). Germline V lookup: CDR1 SGHTA, CDR2 FQGNSA. Trimming stripped 5 bases from V and 5 bases from J, with 18 bases between. This CDR3 contains 16 residues. The DNA for the CDR3 is TGTGCCAGCAGCGACTGGGCGACAGTGAACAATGAAAAACTGTTTTTT. Amino acid sequence: CASSDWATVNNEKLFF.

The chain has TRBV3-1 and TRBJ2-5; TRBD2 matches 7 bases. The end of the DNA fits TRBJ2-7 better, so the J call may be wrong. From germline, CDR1 is LGHDT and CDR2 YNNKEL (reference sequence). CDR3 length: 18 residues. CDR3 nucleotide sequence: TGTGCCAGCAGCCAACCTGGGGGACTAACGGGAGGCCGTTACGAGCAGTACTTC. This codes for CASSQPGGLTGGRYEQYF.

This rearrangement joins TRBV20-1 to TRBJ2-1, with D unclear. Germline CDR1 is DFQATT and CDR2 is SNEGSKA (reference sequence). The CDR3 has 15 residues. V was shortened by 0 bases and J by 0 bases, with 9 bases between the two germline ends. CDR3 coding DNA: TGCAGTGCTAGAGATCCGGTCCTCTCCTACAATGAGCAGTTCTTC. This gives the protein CSARDPVLSYNEQFF.